The 5 T cell receptor beta chains below all came from one sample that was sequenced in a study of tumor-infiltrating lymphocytes in primary liver carcinoma (dated by TCRdb to the late 2010s). Total RNA and DNA were co-extracted without cell sorting from approximately 20-30 mg of bulk tissue using the AllPrep DNA/RNA mini kit. The sequencer was an Illumina HiSeq 2500. A constant-region primer and ProtoScript II reverse transcriptase were used to reverse-transcribe TCRbeta-specific cDNA from about 0.55 ug total RNA. TCRbeta libraries were built with three nested multiplex PCR rounds, a slightly modified ARM-PCR procedure. Each of the first two PCR rounds ran for approximately 10 cycles using multiplex TRBV1-TRBV30 forward primers together with a Cbeta reverse primer. TCRdb reprocessing: public reads trimmed at Q25 with fastp, clones called with MiXCR, in-frame beta chains kept. Identical CDR3 protein sequences are pooled into one entry, listed with their most common genes and DNA. For this sample there are approximately 88,000 distinct CDR3 sequences; less than 70% appear just once. The ten largest make up around 30% of the sample.

The sequencing sample was made of tumor-adjacent normal liver tissue. The origin of the receptors is a man between 40 and 49 years old with primary liver carcinoma and hepatitis B virus infection.

As for this clonotype: One junction end does not reproduce the germline sequence, and a read error may be involved. The chain carries TRBV28 and TRBJ1-2; 8 bases agree with TRBD1. The CDR3 length is 16 residues. The V gene's germline CDR1 is MDHEN and CDR2 SYDVKM. CDR3 amino acids: CASSAQGQELNYGYTF. The CDR3 DNA is TGTGCTAGCAGCGCTCAGGGACAGGAACTTAACTATGGCTACACCTTC.

As for this clonotype: The CDR3 does not close with the conserved phenylalanine or tryptophan, likely indicating a read error. No DNA is shown, since the ends of the CDR3 on it are uncertain; the CDR3 is the one TCRdb lists. The rearrangement joins TRBV28 to TRBJ1-2. Ends included, the CDR3 has 12 residues. The germline gives CDR1 MDHEN, CDR2 SYDVKM. CDR3 region: CVIPLDSGGYIL.

This clonotype was counted once. The missing conserved phenylalanine or tryptophan at the end of this CDR3 makes a read error likely. This chain connects TRBV29-1 to TRBJ2-1; D remains unclear. CDR3 length equals 13 residues. CDR1 is SQVTM and CDR2 is ANQGSEA in the germline V gene. The CDR3 DNA is TGCAGCGTTGACGGTAACTCCTACAATGGGCAGTTCATC. Protein product: CSVDGNSYNGQFI.

The V gene is TRBV5-1, the J gene TRBJ2-2, with TRBD2 identical over 15 bases. V gave up 2 bases and J gave up 2 bases; unmatched junction bases: 4. The CDR3 extends over 18 amino acids. CDR1 SGHRS and CDR2 YFSETQ come from the germline V gene. CDR3 region: CASSFGTSGRINTGELFF. DNA of the CDR3: TGCGCCAGCAGCTTTGGGACTAGCGGGAGGATAAACACCGGGGAGCTGTTTTTT.

The J gene is TRBJ2-3, the V gene TRBV28, with TRBD2 matching 10 bases. Germline lookup yields CDR1 MDHEN and CDR2 SYDVKM. The junction had 4 bases not matched to a gene; V was cut back by 5 bases and J by 2 bases. The CDR3 extends over 15 amino acids. DNA of the CDR3: TGTGCCAGCAGTAGCCTAGCGGGAGCCACAGATACGCAGTATTTT. Its protein is CASSSLAGATDTQYF. The variable domain in full, completed from reference TRBV28 and TRBJ2-3, reads DVKVTQSSRYLVKRTGEKVFLECVQDMDHENMFWYRQDPGLGLRLIYFSYDVKMKEKGDIPEGYSVSREKKERFSLILESASTNQTSMYLCASSSLAGATDTQYFGPGTRLTVL.